This T cell receptor (beta chain) derives from a study of blood T cells in healthy people across ages. Comments on this clonotype: The antigen remains undetermined.

A second roughly 7 to 11 cycle PCR used barcoded and J-beta primers. All samples yielded 3 million or more CDR3-containing paired-end reads. A single record per CDR3 protein comes from TCRdb applying MiXCR to the 5' RACE reads. The sample consists of about 1.8 million distinct CDR3 sequences, approximately 50% of them appearing once. Points from the study as a whole: Aged donors had fewer naive CD4+ cells and lower diversity than long-lived donors.

CDR3 length: 13 amino acids. Trimming cost V 4 bases and J 2 bases, with 12 bases left between them. CDR1 and CDR2 (germline): DFQATT, SNEGSKA (reference sequence). The TCR was taken from a woman in her 40s in good health. The rearrangement uses TRBV20-1 and TRBJ2-7; possibly TRBD1 for D (5 bases). Sequencing was performed on blood. This CDR3 is CSAKTGAPYEQYF. DNA of the CDR3: TGCAGTGCTAAAACAGGAGCGCCCTACGAGCAGTACTTC.